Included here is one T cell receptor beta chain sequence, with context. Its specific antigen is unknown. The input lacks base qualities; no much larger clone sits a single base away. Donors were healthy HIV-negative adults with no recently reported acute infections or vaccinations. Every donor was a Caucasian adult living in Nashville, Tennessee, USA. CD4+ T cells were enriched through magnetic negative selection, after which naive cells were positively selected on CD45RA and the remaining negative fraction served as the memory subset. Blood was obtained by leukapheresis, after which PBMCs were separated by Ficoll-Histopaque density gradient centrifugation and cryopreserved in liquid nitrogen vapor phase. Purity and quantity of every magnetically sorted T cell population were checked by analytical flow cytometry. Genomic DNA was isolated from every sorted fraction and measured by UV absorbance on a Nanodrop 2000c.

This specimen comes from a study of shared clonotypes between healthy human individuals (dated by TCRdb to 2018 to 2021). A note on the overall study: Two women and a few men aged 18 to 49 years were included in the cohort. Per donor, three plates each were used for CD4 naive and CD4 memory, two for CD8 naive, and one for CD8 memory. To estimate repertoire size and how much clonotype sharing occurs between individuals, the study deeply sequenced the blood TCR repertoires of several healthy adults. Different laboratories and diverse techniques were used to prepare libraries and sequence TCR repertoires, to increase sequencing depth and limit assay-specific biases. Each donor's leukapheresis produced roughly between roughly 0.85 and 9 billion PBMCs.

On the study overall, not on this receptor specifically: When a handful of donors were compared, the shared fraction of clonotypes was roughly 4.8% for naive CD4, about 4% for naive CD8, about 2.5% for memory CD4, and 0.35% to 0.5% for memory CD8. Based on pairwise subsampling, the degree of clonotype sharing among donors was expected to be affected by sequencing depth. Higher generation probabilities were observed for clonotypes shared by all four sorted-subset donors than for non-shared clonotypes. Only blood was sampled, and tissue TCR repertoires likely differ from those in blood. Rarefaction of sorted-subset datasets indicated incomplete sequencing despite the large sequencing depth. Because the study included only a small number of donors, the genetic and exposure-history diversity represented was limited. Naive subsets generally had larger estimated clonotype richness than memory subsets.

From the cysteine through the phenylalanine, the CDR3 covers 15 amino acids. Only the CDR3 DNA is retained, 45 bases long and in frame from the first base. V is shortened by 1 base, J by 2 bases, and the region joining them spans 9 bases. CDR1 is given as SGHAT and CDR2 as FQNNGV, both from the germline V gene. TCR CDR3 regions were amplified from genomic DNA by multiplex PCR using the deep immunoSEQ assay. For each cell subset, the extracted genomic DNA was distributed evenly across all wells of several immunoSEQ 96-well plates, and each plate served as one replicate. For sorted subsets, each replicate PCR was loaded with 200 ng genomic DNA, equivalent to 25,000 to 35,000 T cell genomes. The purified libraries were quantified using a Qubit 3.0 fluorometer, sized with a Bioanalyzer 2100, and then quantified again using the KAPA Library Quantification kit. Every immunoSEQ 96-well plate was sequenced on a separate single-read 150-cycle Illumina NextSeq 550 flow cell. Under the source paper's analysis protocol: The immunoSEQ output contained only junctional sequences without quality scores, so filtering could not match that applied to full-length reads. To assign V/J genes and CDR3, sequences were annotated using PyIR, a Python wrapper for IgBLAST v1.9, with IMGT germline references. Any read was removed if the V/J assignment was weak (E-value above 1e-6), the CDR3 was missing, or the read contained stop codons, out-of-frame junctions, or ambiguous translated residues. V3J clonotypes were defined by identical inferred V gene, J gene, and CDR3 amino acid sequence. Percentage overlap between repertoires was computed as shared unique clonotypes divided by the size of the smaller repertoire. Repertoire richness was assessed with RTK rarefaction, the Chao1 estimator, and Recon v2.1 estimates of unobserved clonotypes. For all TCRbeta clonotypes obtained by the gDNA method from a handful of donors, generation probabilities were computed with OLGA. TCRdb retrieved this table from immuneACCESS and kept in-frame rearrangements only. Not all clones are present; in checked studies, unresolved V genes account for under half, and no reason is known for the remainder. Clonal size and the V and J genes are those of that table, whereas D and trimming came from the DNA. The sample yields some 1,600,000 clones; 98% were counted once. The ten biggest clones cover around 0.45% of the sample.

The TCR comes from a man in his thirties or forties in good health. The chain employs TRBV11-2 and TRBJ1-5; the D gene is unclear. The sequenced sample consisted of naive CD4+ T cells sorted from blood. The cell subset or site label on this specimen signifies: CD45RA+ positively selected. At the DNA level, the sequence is TGTGCCAGCAGCTTAGGCCGATCGGGCAATCAGCCCCAGCATTTT. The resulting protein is CASSLGRSGNQPQHF.